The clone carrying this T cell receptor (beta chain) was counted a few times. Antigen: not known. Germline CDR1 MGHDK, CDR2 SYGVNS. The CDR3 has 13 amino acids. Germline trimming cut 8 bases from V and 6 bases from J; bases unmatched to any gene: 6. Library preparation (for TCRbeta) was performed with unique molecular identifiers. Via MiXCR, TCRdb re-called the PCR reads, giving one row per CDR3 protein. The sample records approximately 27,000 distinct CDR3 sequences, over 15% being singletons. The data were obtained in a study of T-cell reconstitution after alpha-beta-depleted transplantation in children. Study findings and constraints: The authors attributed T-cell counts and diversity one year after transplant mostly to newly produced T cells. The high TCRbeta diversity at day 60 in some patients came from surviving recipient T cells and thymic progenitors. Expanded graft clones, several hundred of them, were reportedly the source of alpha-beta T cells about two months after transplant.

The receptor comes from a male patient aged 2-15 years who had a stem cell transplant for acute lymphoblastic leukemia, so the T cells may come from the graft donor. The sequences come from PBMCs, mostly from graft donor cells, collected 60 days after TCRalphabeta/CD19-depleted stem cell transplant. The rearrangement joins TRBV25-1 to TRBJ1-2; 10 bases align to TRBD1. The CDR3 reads CASQGQGSDGYTF. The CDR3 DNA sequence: TGTGCCAGCCAGGGACAGGGGAGTGATGGCTACACCTTC.